This T cell receptor (beta chain) emerged from a study of control samples from healthy donors and cancer patients. Measured with immunoSEQ multiplex PCR; TCRdb has only the in-frame clones, and not every one. In the table there are about 120,000 clones, over 80% of which are singletons. There are 15 residues in the CDR3. The germline CDR1 and CDR2 sequences are MGHRA and YSYEKL. The TCR was taken from a man older than 75 with head and neck cancer. This chain links TRBV4-1 with TRBJ2-7; 11 bases fit TRBD1. The end of the DNA fits TRBJ2-5 better, so the J call may be wrong. The material sequenced was PBMCs. The CDR3 sequence: CASSPDRGRVETQYF. The CDR3 coding sequence is TGCGCCAGCAGCCCGGACAGGGGGCGCGTAGAGACCCAGTACTTC.